The clone carrying this T cell receptor (beta chain) was seen a handful of times. Antigen: not known. This may be a read error: a much more frequent sequence differs by one nucleotide. Previously described methods and listed TCR primers were used for bulk TCR libraries. TCRdb used MiXCR to reprocess the PCR reads, holding one entry per CDR3 protein. This table holds 40,000 to 45,000 distinct CDR3 sequences, 24% found once. The entry originates in a study of molecular identifiers for immune sequencing clone quantification. Trimming left V 4 bases short and J 5 bases short, with 18 bases between. The CDR3 is made up of 16 amino acids. Germline V lookup: CDR1 SGDLS, CDR2 YYNGEE. Points from the study as a whole: Shared barcodes on identical TCR molecules could underestimate the sizes of highly expanded clones. It was shown that clones above 20 RNA copies held over 98% of effector molecules, but under 1% in naive cells.

Sequencing used naive CD8+ T cells from blood, with Jurkat cell RNA spiked in. Subset defined: FACS-sorted CD8+CD4-CCR7+CD45RA+ naive T cells. The chain is built from TRBV9 and TRBJ2-2; perhaps TRBD1 as D (5 bases). This sequence was found in a human donor in good health. Some libraries in this study had Jurkat cell RNA spiked in. CDR3 DNA: TGTGCCAGCAGCTCTTTCGACAGTTACAATACCGGGGAGCTGTTTTTT. Amino acids: CASSSFDSYNTGELFF.